This T cell receptor (beta chain) was sequenced in a study of human T cells and chemical hapten exposure. Whole-study findings and limits: Patch test score rose with PT1 expanded TCRs, significant at 8, 16, 32, not 4.

This clonotype was counted only a few times. The antigen is undetermined. Individual cDNA molecules each carried unique molecular identifiers attached by the library. TCRdb re-derived calls from the RACE reads in MiXCR, one entry per CDR3 protein. In the table there are about 350,000 distinct CDR3 sequences, about 5% of which are singletons. The V gene end was trimmed by 2 bases and the J gene end by 2 bases; junction bases not matched to a gene: 7. Germline lookup yields CDR1 SGHKS and CDR2 YYEKEE (reference sequence). The CDR3 has 16 residues. Indicated time point: pre-sensitization, week 0. Noted treatment: therapeutic diphenylcyclopropenone sensitization with weekly scalp DPC.

The chain is built from TRBV5-5 and TRBJ2-5; TRBD1 aligns across 9 bases. This sample comprised whole blood, obtained in connection with sensitization to the hapten diphenylcyclopropenone (DPC). This clonotype was obtained from a young woman with alopecia areata. Some clones in this sample may be carry-over from other donors' samples. The CDR3, as DNA: TGTGCCAGCAGCTTTATGAGGGGACAGGGACAAGAGACCCAGTACTTC. Its protein product is CASSFMRGQGQETQYF.